This T cell receptor (beta chain) was profiled in a study of T-cell reconstitution after alpha-beta-depleted transplantation in children. As it was prepared, the TCRbeta library received unique molecular identifiers. TCRdb itself ran the PCR reads through MiXCR, one entry per CDR3 protein. The data hold 490,000 or so distinct CDR3 sequences, with around an eighth observed a single time. This clonotype was found many times. The CDR3 has 14 amino acids. Trimming pared 3 bases from V and 6 bases from J, leaving 12 bases between. The germline CDR1 and CDR2 sequences are SEHNR and FQNEAQ (reference sequence).

This sample comprised PBMCs from the stem cell graft donor, obtained from the stem cell graft. This sequence originates from a human donor who donated a stem cell graft to a child with combined immunodeficiency. This chain connects TRBV7-9 to TRBJ2-1; TRBD1 might be the D (5 bases). The CDR3: CASSLLGPSNEQFF. CDR3 coding DNA: TGTGCCAGCAGCTTGCTGGGGCCTAGCAATGAGCAGTTCTTC.